Listed below are T cell receptor beta chains from one sample, sequenced in a study of cytomegalovirus exposure and HLA in healthy donors. Clones were read by immunoSEQ multiplex PCR, and TCRdb kept only the in-frame ones, dropping some. The sample holds 60,000 to 75,000 clones, 72% seen once. Material for sequencing was PBMCs. These receptors were collected from a woman aged 40 to 50 in good health and CMV-seropositive. Both conserved end residues are part of each CDR3. Each record gives: clone size, D gene, V gene, J gene, CDR3 DNA, CDR3 protein. A D gene is named only where the DNA matches it firmly. A row's size may be missing; if present it is once, few, many or a size class.

size: few
D: -
V: TRBV19
J: TRBJ2-1
DNA: TGTGCCAGTAGTAACCCGACAGAGTTCCGCTCCTACAATGAGCAGTTCTTC
CDR3: CASSNPTEFRSYNEQFF

size: -
D: TRBD1
V: TRBV6-5
J: TRBJ1-2
DNA: TGTGCCAGCATGGACAGGGATATCCATGGCTACACCTTC
CDR3: CASMDRDIHGYTF

size: -
D: -
V: TRBV12-5
J: TRBJ2-2
DNA: TGTGCTAGTGGTTTGGACGGACTATCCGGGGAGCTGTTTTTT
CDR3: CASGLDGLSGELFF

size: few
D: -
V: TRBV6-5
J: TRBJ1-1
DNA: TGTGCCAGCAGGGTGGGGGCCTCTGAAGCTTTCTTT
CDR3: CASRVGASEAFF

size: -
D: -
V: TRBV5-1
J: TRBJ2-1
DNA: TGCGCTAGCACCGGGACTGGAAACAATGAGCAGTTCTTC
CDR3: CASTGTGNNEQFF

size: -
D: TRBD1
V: TRBV18
J: TRBJ1-6
DNA: TGTGCCAGCTCACCCGGACAGGGTCACAATATCGATTCACCCCTCCACTTT
CDR3: CASSPGQGHNIDSPLHF

size: few
D: -
V: TRBV2
J: TRBJ1-2
DNA: TGTGCCAGCAGTGAAGAGGGGGGGGCACACTATGGCTACACCTTC
CDR3: CASSEEGGAHYGYTF

size: -
D: TRBD2
V: TRBV13
J: TRBJ2-5
DNA: TGTGCCAGCAGCCTCCGACTAGCGGGGGGTTTGGAGACCCAGTACTTC
CDR3: CASSLRLAGGLETQYF

size: few
D: -
V: TRBV7-3
J: TRBJ2-2
DNA: TGTGCCAGCAGCTTACAAACAGGGCCGAACACCGGGGAGCTGTTTTTT
CDR3: CASSLQTGPNTGELFF

size: -
D: TRBD2
V: TRBV29-1
J: TRBJ2-3
DNA: TGCAGCGTTGGGCCTAGCGGGGGGCCCACAGATACGCAGTATTTT
CDR3: CSVGPSGGPTDTQYF

size: few
D: -
V: TRBV19
J: TRBJ1-3
DNA: TGTGCCAGTAGTCCGACACGCTCTGGAAACACCATATATTTT
CDR3: CASSPTRSGNTIYF

size: -
D: TRBD2
V: TRBV6-4
J: TRBJ2-3
DNA: TGCGCTGGGGAAGCGGGGGAGCGCACAGATACGCAGTATTTT
CDR3: CAGEAGERTDTQYF

size: few
D: -
V: TRBV6-1
J: TRBJ1-6
DNA: TGTGCCAGCAGGAGCCCAGGGAATAATTCACCCCTCCACTTT
CDR3: CASRSPGNNSPLHF

size: -
D: -
V: TRBV5-1
J: TRBJ2-5
DNA: TGCGCCAGCAGCTACAGGGATTACGAGACCCAGTACTTC
CDR3: CASSYRDYETQYF

size: -
D: -
V: TRBV2
J: TRBJ2-1
DNA: TGTGCCAGCAGTGAAATTGGACAGCGAGGGGAGCAGTTCTTC
CDR3: CASSEIGQRGEQFF